This TCR beta chain was observed in a study of vaccination effects on CD4 cells after COVID-19. Study summary: Wells each received approximately 2 million PBMC, cultured with approximately 9.1 IU/ml IL-2 and roughly 10 ug/ml peptides.

With 9 to 11 days of culture completed, CD4+ T cells were isolated. Every participant took two doses of the BNT162b2 or mRNA-1273 vaccine. Clones were read by immunoSEQ multiplex PCR, and TCRdb kept only the in-frame ones, dropping some. The sample holds tens of thousands of clones, approximately 73% seen once. Looked up from germline, CDR1 is WNHNN and CDR2 is SYGVQD (reference sequence). Between the trimmed V and J ends, which lost 4 bases and 4 bases, there was a span of 19 bases. The CDR3 consists of 17 residues. Overall study findings and caveats: Late post-vaccination, clones induced by infection and those induced by vaccine underwent marked clonal contraction.

Of note for this clone: The target antigen is unknown.

The sample consisted of CD4+ T cells from PBMCs cultured without peptide, taken after COVID-19 vaccination. This sequence joins TRBV10-1 and TRBJ2-2; D unclear. The clonotype was recovered from a human donor who received a COVID-19 vaccine. The CDR3 sequence is CASSASGQPKFTGELFF. The CDR3 DNA reads as TGCGCCAGCAGTGCATCCGGCCAGCCTAAGTTCACCGGGGAGCTGTTTTTT.